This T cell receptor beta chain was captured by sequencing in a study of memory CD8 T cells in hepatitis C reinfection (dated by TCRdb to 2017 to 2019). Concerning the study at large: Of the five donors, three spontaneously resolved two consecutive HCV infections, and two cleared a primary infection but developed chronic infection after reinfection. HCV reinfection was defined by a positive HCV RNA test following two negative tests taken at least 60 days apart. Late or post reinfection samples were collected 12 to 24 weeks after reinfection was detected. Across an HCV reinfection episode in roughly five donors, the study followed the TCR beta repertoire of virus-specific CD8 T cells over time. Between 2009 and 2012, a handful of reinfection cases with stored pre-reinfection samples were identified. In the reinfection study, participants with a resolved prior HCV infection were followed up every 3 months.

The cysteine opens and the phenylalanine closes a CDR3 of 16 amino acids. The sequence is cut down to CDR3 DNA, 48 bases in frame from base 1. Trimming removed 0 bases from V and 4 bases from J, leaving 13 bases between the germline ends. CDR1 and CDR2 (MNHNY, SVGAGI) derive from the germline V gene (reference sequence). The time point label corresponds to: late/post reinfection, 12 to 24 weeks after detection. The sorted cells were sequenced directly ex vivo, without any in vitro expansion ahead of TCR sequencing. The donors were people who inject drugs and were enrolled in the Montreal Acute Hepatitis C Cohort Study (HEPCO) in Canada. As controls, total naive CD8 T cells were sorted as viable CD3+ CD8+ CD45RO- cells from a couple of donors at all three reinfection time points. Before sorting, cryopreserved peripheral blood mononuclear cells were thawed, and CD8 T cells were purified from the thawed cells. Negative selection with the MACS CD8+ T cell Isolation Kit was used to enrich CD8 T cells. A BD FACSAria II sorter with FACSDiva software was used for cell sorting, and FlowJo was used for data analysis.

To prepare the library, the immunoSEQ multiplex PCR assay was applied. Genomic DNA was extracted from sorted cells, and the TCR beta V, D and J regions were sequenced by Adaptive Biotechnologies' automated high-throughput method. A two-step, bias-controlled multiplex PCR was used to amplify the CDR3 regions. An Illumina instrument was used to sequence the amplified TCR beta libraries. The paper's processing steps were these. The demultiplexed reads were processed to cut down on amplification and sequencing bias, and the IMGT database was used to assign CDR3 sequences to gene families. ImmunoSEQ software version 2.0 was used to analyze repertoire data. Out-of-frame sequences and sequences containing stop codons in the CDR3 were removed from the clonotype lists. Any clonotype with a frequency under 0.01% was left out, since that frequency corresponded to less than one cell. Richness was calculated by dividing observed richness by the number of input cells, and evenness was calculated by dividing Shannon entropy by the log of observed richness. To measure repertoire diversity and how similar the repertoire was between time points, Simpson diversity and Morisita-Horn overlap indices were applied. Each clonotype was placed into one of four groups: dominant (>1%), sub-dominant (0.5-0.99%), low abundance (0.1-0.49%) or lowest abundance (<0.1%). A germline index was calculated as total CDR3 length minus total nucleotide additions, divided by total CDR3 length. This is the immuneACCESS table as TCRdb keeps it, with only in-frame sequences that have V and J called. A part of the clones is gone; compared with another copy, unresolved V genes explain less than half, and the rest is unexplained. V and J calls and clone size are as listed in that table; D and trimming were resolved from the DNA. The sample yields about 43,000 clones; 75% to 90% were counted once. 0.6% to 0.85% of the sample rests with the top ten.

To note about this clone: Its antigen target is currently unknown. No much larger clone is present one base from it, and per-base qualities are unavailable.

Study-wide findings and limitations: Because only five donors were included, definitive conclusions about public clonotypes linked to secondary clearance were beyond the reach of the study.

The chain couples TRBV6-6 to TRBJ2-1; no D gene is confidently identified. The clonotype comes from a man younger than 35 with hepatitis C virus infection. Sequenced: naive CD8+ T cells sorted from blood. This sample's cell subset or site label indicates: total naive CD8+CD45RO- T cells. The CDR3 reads CASSYSPDWAYNEQFF. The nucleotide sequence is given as TGTGCCAGCAGTTACTCCCCGGATTGGGCGTACAATGAGCAGTTCTTC.